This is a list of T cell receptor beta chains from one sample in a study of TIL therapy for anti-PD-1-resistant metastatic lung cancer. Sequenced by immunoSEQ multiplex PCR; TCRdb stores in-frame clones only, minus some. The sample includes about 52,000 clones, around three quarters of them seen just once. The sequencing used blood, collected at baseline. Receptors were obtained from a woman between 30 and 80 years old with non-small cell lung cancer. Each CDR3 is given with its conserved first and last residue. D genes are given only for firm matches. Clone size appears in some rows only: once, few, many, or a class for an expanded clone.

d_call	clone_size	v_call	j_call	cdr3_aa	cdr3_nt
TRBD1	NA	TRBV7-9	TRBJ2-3	CASSASGQGSDTQYF	TGTGCCAGCAGCGCCTCCGGACAGGGATCAGATACGCAGTATTTT
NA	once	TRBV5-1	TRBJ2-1	CASSLGMNEQFF	TGCGCCAGCAGCTTGGGGATGAATGAGCAGTTCTTC
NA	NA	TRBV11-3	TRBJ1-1	CASSLRGMNTEAFF	TGTGCCAGCAGCTTAAGGGGCATGAACACTGAAGCTTTCTTT
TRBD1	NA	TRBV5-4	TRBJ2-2	CASNLGQSTGELFF	TGTGCCAGCAATTTGGGACAGTCCACCGGGGAGCTGTTTTTT
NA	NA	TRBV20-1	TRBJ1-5	CSASGSQPQHF	TGCAGTGCTAGTGGGTCTCAGCCCCAGCATTTT
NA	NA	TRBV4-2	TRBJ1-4	CASSQDRGQGNEKLFF	TGTGCCAGCAGCCAAGATCGGGGGCAGGGTAATGAAAAACTGTTTTTT
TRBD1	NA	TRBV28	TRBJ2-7	CASSSTGVEQYF	TGTGCCAGCAGCTCCACAGGGGTCGAGCAGTACTTC
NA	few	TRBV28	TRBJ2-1	CASSFPAREQFF	TGTGCCAGCAGTTTTCCCGCCAGGGAGCAGTTCTTC
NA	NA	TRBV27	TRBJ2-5	CASSLAGSPPQETQYF	TGTGCCAGCAGTTTAGCTGGGAGTCCCCCCCAAGAGACCCAGTACTTC
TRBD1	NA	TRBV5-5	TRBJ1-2	CASSLSTGGGYGYTF	TGTGCCAGCAGCTTGTCCACAGGGGGAGGCTATGGCTACACCTTC
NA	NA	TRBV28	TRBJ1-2	CASSLAGVSYTF	TGTGCCAGCAGTTTGGCAGGGGTTAGCTACACCTTC
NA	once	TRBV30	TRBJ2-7	CAWSPFGDEQYF	TGTGCCTGGAGTCCTTTCGGGGACGAGCAGTACTTC
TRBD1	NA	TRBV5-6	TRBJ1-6	CASSLGSAGGKNSPLHF	TGTGCCAGCAGCTTGGGATCCGCAGGGGGGAAGAATTCACCCCTCCACTTT
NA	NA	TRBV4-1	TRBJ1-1	CASRLKMWAGFEAFF	TGCGCCAGCAGGCTGAAAATGTGGGCGGGCTTTGAAGCTTTCTTT
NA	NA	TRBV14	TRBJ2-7	CASSQDWTAPYEQYF	TGTGCCAGCAGCCAAGATTGGACAGCACCCTACGAGCAGTACTTC
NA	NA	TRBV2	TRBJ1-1	CASSVEGRNTEAFF	TGTGCCAGCAGTGTCGAGGGTCGCAACACTGAAGCTTTCTTT
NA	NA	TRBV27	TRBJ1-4	CASRSGGNLKLFF	TGTGCCAGCCGTTCTGGGGGAAACCTGAAACTGTTTTTT
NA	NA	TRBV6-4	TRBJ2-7	CASRNGTTYEQYF	TGTGCCAGCAGGAACGGGACAACCTACGAGCAGTACTTC
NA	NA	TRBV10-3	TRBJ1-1	CAISVRGGGDTEAFF	TGTGCCATCAGTGTCAGGGGTGGAGGGGACACTGAAGCTTTCTTT
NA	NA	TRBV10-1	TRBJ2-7	CASSEGNSEGYEQYF	TGCGCCAGCAGTGAGGGTAATAGCGAGGGATACGAGCAGTACTTC
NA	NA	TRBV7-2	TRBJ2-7	CASSNQGGGYEQYF	TGTGCCAGCAGCAACCAGGGAGGAGGGTACGAGCAGTACTTC
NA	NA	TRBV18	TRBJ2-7	CASSPPGPSQGEQYF	TGTGCCAGCTCACCTCCCGGGCCCAGTCAAGGCGAGCAGTACTTC
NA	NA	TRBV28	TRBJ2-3	CASSTAPGTDTQYF	TGTGCCAGCAGCACAGCCCCCGGCACAGATACGCAGTATTTT
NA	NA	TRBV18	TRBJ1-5	CASSSYGHKKDSNQPQHF	TGTGCCAGCTCATCGTACGGACACAAGAAGGATAGTAATCAGCCCCAGCATTTT
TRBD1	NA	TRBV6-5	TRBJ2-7	CASRPRTGEYEQYF	TGTGCCAGCAGACCGCGGACAGGGGAGTACGAGCAGTACTTC
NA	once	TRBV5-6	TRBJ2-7	CASSLGRSYEQYF	TGTGCCAGCAGCTTGGGCAGGTCCTACGAGCAGTACTTC